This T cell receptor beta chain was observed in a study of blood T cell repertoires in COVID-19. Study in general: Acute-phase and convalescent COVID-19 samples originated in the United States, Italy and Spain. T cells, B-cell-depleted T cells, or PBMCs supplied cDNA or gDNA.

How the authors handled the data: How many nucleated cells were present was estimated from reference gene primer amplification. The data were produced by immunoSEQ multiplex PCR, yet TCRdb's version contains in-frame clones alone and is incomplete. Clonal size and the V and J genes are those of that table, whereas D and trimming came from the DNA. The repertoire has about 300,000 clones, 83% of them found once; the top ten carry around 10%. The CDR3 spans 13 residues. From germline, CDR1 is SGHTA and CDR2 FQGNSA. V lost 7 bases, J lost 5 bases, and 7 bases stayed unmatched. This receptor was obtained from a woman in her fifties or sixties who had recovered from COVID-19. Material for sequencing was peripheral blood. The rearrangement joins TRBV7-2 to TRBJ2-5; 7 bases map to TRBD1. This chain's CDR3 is CASTTLRGETQYF. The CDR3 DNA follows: TGTGCCAGCACCACCCTCAGGGGGGAGACCCAGTACTTC.